This T cell receptor (beta chain) comes out of a study of shared clonotypes between healthy human individuals (dated by TCRdb to about 2020). Study-level background: A couple of women and a few men aged 18 to 49 years were included in the cohort. Leukapheresis yielded between about 0.9 and 10 billion PBMCs per donor. To estimate repertoire size and how much clonotypes are shared between individuals, the study performed deep sequencing of blood TCR repertoires from a few healthy adults. Different laboratories and diverse techniques were used to prepare libraries and sequence TCR repertoires, to increase sequencing depth and limit assay-specific biases. For each donor, CD4 naive and CD4 memory were each run on three plates, CD8 naive on two plates, and CD8 memory on one plate.

TCR CDR3 regions were amplified from genomic DNA by multiplex PCR using the deep immunoSEQ assay. Genomic DNA extracted from each cell subset was distributed evenly over all wells of several immunoSEQ 96-well plates, and each plate served as one replicate. Each replicate PCR for sorted subsets received roughly 0.2 ug genomic DNA, equal to tens of thousands of T cell genomes. Purified libraries were measured with a Qubit 3.0 fluorometer, size-checked on a Bioanalyzer 2100, and measured again with the KAPA Library Quantification kit. A separate single-read 150-cycle Illumina NextSeq 550 flow cell was used to sequence each immunoSEQ 96-well plate. In the source study's methods: Because only junctional sequences without quality scores were contained in the immunoSEQ output, filtering matching that applied to full-length reads could not be performed. To assign V/J genes and CDR3, sequences were annotated against IMGT germline references using PyIR, a Python wrapper for IgBLAST v1.9. Reads were removed for weak V/J assignments (E-value above 1e-6), missing CDR3, stop codons, out-of-frame junctions, or ambiguous translated residues. V3J clonotypes were defined as sequences sharing an identical inferred V gene, J gene, and CDR3 amino acid sequence. Percentage overlap between repertoires was computed as shared unique clonotypes divided by the size of the smaller repertoire. Richness of each repertoire was evaluated using RTK rarefaction, the Chao1 estimator, and Recon v2.1 estimates of unobserved clonotypes. Generation probabilities for all TCRbeta clonotypes obtained by the gDNA method from a few donors were computed using OLGA. TCRdb obtained this table from immuneACCESS and retained in-frame rearrangements with V and J assigned. These tables miss some clones; where compared with another copy, unresolved V genes account for less than half of the shortfall, and the remainder is unexplained. V and J calls and clone size are copied from that table; D and trimming were computed from the DNA. The sample table shows 2 million or so clones, and about 95% are seen once. The leading ten clones occupy about 0.13% of the sample.

For this clone: Its antigen is not yet known. Base qualities are not provided; no much larger clone lies one nucleotide away.

Clipping removes 4 bases from V and 3 bases from J, with 3 as the unmatched junction base count. CDR1 MNHEY and CDR2 SVGAGI were looked up in the germline V gene. CDR3 length: 15 amino acids, cysteine to phenylalanine. Only the CDR3 DNA is retained, 45 bases long and in frame from the first base. The donors were healthy, HIV-negative adults with no recently reported acute infections or vaccinations. All donors were Caucasian adults living in Nashville, Tennessee, USA. CD4+ T cells were enriched through magnetic negative selection, after which naive cells were positively selected on CD45RA and the remaining negative fraction served as the memory subset. Blood was obtained by leukapheresis, after which PBMCs were separated by Ficoll-Histopaque density gradient centrifugation and cryopreserved in liquid nitrogen vapor phase. Purity and quantity of every magnetically sorted T cell population were checked by analytical flow cytometry. Each sorted fraction had its genomic DNA isolated and then quantified by UV absorbance on a Nanodrop 2000c.

General conclusions and limits of the study: Clonotypes shared by all four sorted-subset donors showed higher generation probabilities than non-shared clonotypes. Estimated clonotype richness was generally larger for naive than for memory subsets. Sampling was restricted to blood, and TCR repertoires in tissue are likely to differ from TCR repertoires in blood. Even with the large sequencing depth, rarefaction of the sorted-subset datasets indicated that sequencing was incomplete. Sharing across several donors was observed for about 5% of naive CD4, 3% to 4% of naive CD8, about 2.5% of memory CD4, and around 0.4% of memory CD8 clonotypes. Based on pairwise subsampling, the degree of clonotype sharing among donors was expected to be affected by sequencing depth. Because the study included a small number of donors, the genetic and exposure-history diversity represented was limited.

This sequence uses TRBV6-5 and TRBJ2-3; TRBD2 fits 11 bases in the junction. The receptor comes from a man aged 18 to 30 in good health. The sequenced sample was naive CD4+ T cells sorted from blood. Read against the paper, the sample's cell subset or site label means: CD45RA+ positively selected. CDR3 region: CASSWGTSGTDTQYF. The DNA sequence reads TGTGCCAGCAGTTGGGGGACTAGCGGAACAGATACGCAGTATTTT.